The rows below give T cell receptor beta chains drawn from one sample of a study of cytomegalovirus exposure and HLA in healthy donors. Clones were sequenced by immunoSEQ multiplex PCR, and TCRdb holds only the in-frame ones, with some missing. Of around 140,000 clones listed, approximately 8.9% were seen once; the top ten hold roughly 7.2%. The source material was PBMCs. These receptors were collected from a woman aged 40-49 years in good health and CMV-seropositive. Both conserved end residues are part of each CDR3. Each record gives: J gene, V gene, D gene, clone size, CDR3 protein, CDR3 DNA. The D gene is left open where the match is weak. Not all rows give a size; the values are once, few, many and, for expanded clones, a class.

J gene: TRBJ1-6
V gene: TRBV6-5
D gene: TRBD1
clone size: -
CDR3 protein: CASRDRDGSPLHF
CDR3 DNA: TGTGCCAGCAGGGACAGGGACGGCTCACCCCTCCACTTT

J gene: TRBJ2-7
V gene: TRBV4-1
D gene: TRBD1
clone size: few
CDR3 protein: CASSQDLGTGQAYEQYF
CDR3 DNA: TGCGCCAGCAGCCAAGACCTGGGGACGGGACAGGCCTACGAGCAGTACTTC

J gene: TRBJ1-1
V gene: TRBV7-9
D gene: TRBD1
clone size: few
CDR3 protein: CASSSRTGRAFF
CDR3 DNA: TGTGCCAGCAGCTCCAGGACAGGGCGGGCTTTCTTT

J gene: TRBJ2-1
V gene: TRBV7-2
D gene: TRBD1
clone size: few
CDR3 protein: CASSLTWTGGQFF
CDR3 DNA: TGTGCCAGCAGCTTAACCTGGACAGGGGGCCAGTTCTTC

J gene: TRBJ2-5
V gene: TRBV6-5
D gene: -
clone size: few
CDR3 protein: CASSSHGVPKETQYF
CDR3 DNA: TGTGCCAGCAGTTCCCACGGGGTGCCTAAAGAGACCCAGTACTTC

J gene: TRBJ2-1
V gene: TRBV7-6
D gene: TRBD2
clone size: few
CDR3 protein: CASSLVTSGGEHEQFF
CDR3 DNA: TGTGCCAGCAGCTTAGTGACTAGCGGGGGGGAACATGAGCAGTTCTTC

J gene: TRBJ1-2
V gene: TRBV11-3
D gene: TRBD1
clone size: -
CDR3 protein: CASSFQGADGYTF
CDR3 DNA: TGTGCCAGCAGCTTCCAGGGGGCAGATGGCTACACCTTC

J gene: TRBJ1-1
V gene: TRBV10-3
D gene: -
clone size: few
CDR3 protein: CAINRGDRVNTEAFF
CDR3 DNA: TGTGCCATCAACCGGGGGGACCGGGTGAACACTGAAGCTTTCTTT

J gene: TRBJ1-5
V gene: TRBV19
D gene: -
clone size: few
CDR3 protein: CASSMRNQPQHF
CDR3 DNA: TGTGCCAGTAGTATGCGGAATCAGCCCCAGCATTTT

J gene: TRBJ2-1
V gene: TRBV4-1
D gene: TRBD1
clone size: -
CDR3 protein: CASSQPQGTGGNEQFF
CDR3 DNA: TGCGCCAGCAGCCAGCCACAGGGGACCGGAGGCAATGAGCAGTTCTTC

J gene: TRBJ1-5
V gene: TRBV27
D gene: -
clone size: few
CDR3 protein: CASSPIYSNQPQHF
CDR3 DNA: TGTGCCAGCAGTCCAATCTATAGCAATCAGCCCCAGCATTTT

J gene: TRBJ1-1
V gene: TRBV5-4
D gene: -
clone size: -
CDR3 protein: CASSSGIEAFF
CDR3 DNA: TGTGCCAGCAGCTCAGGGATTGAAGCTTTCTTT

J gene: TRBJ1-1
V gene: TRBV4-2
D gene: TRBD1
clone size: many
CDR3 protein: CASESTTGNPEAFF
CDR3 DNA: TGTGCCAGCGAGTCCACGACAGGGAACCCTGAAGCTTTCTTT

J gene: TRBJ2-5
V gene: TRBV7-6
D gene: -
clone size: few
CDR3 protein: CASSLAQVGETQYF
CDR3 DNA: TGTGCCAGCAGCTTAGCGCAGGTTGGGGAGACCCAGTACTTC

J gene: TRBJ2-2
V gene: TRBV7-8
D gene: -
clone size: few
CDR3 protein: CASSLPTGSGELFF
CDR3 DNA: TGTGCCAGCAGCTTACCAACAGGGTCCGGGGAGCTGTTTTTT

J gene: TRBJ2-1
V gene: TRBV7-9
D gene: TRBD2
clone size: -
CDR3 protein: CASSLKGTSGTFSYNEQFF
CDR3 DNA: TGTGCCAGCAGCTTAAAAGGGACTAGCGGGACCTTCTCCTACAATGAGCAGTTCTTC

J gene: TRBJ1-2
V gene: TRBV5-1
D gene: -
clone size: few
CDR3 protein: CASSLDGGGYGYTF
CDR3 DNA: TGCGCCAGCAGCTTGGATGGGGGAGGCTATGGCTACACCTTC

J gene: TRBJ1-1
V gene: TRBV2
D gene: -
clone size: few
CDR3 protein: CASSSYSFIMNTEAFF
CDR3 DNA: TGTGCCAGCAGCTCTTACAGCTTTATCATGAACACTGAAGCTTTCTTT

J gene: TRBJ1-2
V gene: TRBV29-1
D gene: -
clone size: many
CDR3 protein: CSVGRGANYGYTF
CDR3 DNA: TGCAGCGTTGGCAGGGGAGCTAACTATGGCTACACCTTC

J gene: TRBJ2-2
V gene: TRBV5-6
D gene: TRBD1
clone size: -
CDR3 protein: CASSAGTGFNTGELFF
CDR3 DNA: TGTGCCAGCAGCGCCGGGACAGGGTTTAACACCGGGGAGCTGTTTTTT

J gene: TRBJ1-2
V gene: TRBV6-1
D gene: -
clone size: few
CDR3 protein: CASSEVGRSYGYTF
CDR3 DNA: TGTGCCAGCAGTGAGGTGGGGCGCAGCTATGGCTACACCTTC

J gene: TRBJ2-1
V gene: TRBV6-1
D gene: TRBD2
clone size: few
CDR3 protein: CASSGLAGSNEQFF
CDR3 DNA: TGTGCCAGCAGTGGACTAGCGGGGTCCAATGAGCAGTTCTTC

J gene: TRBJ2-7
V gene: TRBV5-1
D gene: TRBD1
clone size: -
CDR3 protein: CASSFGTASYEQYF
CDR3 DNA: TGCGCCAGCAGCTTCGGGACAGCGTCCTACGAGCAGTACTTC

J gene: TRBJ1-5
V gene: TRBV10-3
D gene: -
clone size: -
CDR3 protein: CAISTGVGGNQPQHF
CDR3 DNA: TGTGCCATCAGTACCGGGGTTGGGGGGAATCAGCCCCAGCATTTT

J gene: TRBJ2-5
V gene: TRBV2
D gene: -
clone size: few
CDR3 protein: CASSDSQETQYF
CDR3 DNA: TGTGCCAGCAGTGACAGCCAAGAGACCCAGTACTTC

J gene: TRBJ1-3
V gene: TRBV6-1
D gene: -
clone size: -
CDR3 protein: CASSLSTAGNTIYF
CDR3 DNA: TGTGCCAGCAGTCTTAGTACCGCTGGAAACACCATATATTTT

J gene: TRBJ1-3
V gene: TRBV27
D gene: -
clone size: few
CDR3 protein: CASRSNGGSGNTIYF
CDR3 DNA: TGTGCCAGCAGGTCTAACGGCGGCTCTGGAAACACCATATATTTT

J gene: TRBJ2-2
V gene: TRBV11-2
D gene: -
clone size: -
CDR3 protein: CASSLNRGSNTGELFF
CDR3 DNA: TGTGCCAGCAGCTTAAATCGGGGATCGAACACCGGGGAGCTGTTTTTT

J gene: TRBJ1-5
V gene: TRBV19
D gene: -
clone size: few
CDR3 protein: CASSSGGGIYQPQHF
CDR3 DNA: TGTGCCAGTAGTTCGGGGGGCGGGATTTATCAGCCCCAGCATTTT

J gene: TRBJ1-3
V gene: TRBV5-1
D gene: -
clone size: -
CDR3 protein: CASSTPGQRTIYF
CDR3 DNA: TGCGCCAGCAGCACGCCGGGACAACGAACCATATATTTT

J gene: TRBJ1-5
V gene: TRBV6-1
D gene: -
clone size: -
CDR3 protein: CASSEVRGNQPQHF
CDR3 DNA: TGTGCCAGCAGTGAAGTAAGGGGAAATCAGCCCCAGCATTTT

J gene: TRBJ2-7
V gene: TRBV12-5
D gene: TRBD1
clone size: few
CDR3 protein: CASGLSTGGPPYEQYF
CDR3 DNA: TGTGCTAGTGGTTTGTCCACAGGGGGTCCCCCCTACGAGCAGTACTTC

J gene: TRBJ1-5
V gene: TRBV7-2
D gene: -
clone size: -
CDR3 protein: CASSKGDSNQPQHF
CDR3 DNA: TGTGCCAGCAGCAAGGGAGATAGCAATCAGCCCCAGCATTTT

J gene: TRBJ2-5
V gene: TRBV9
D gene: TRBD1
clone size: -
CDR3 protein: CASSFGTAQETQYF
CDR3 DNA: TGTGCCAGCAGCTTCGGGACAGCACAAGAGACCCAGTACTTC

J gene: TRBJ2-1
V gene: TRBV11-3
D gene: TRBD2
clone size: -
CDR3 protein: CASSSPTSLSHNEQFF
CDR3 DNA: TGTGCCAGCAGCTCCCCGACTAGCCTCTCACACAATGAGCAGTTCTTC

J gene: TRBJ1-1
V gene: TRBV7-8
D gene: TRBD1
clone size: -
CDR3 protein: CASSPEGGSNTEAFF
CDR3 DNA: TGTGCCAGCAGCCCTGAAGGGGGCTCGAACACTGAAGCTTTCTTT

J gene: TRBJ2-7
V gene: TRBV5-1
D gene: -
clone size: few
CDR3 protein: CASSLDQSDEQYF
CDR3 DNA: TGCGCCAGCAGCTTGGACCAGAGCGACGAGCAGTACTTC

J gene: TRBJ2-1
V gene: TRBV20-1
D gene: -
clone size: few
CDR3 protein: CSAEGLSEQFF
CDR3 DNA: TGCAGTGCTGAGGGACTTAGTGAGCAGTTCTTC

J gene: TRBJ2-3
V gene: TRBV11-1
D gene: -
clone size: -
CDR3 protein: CASSLSDSKTDTQYF
CDR3 DNA: TGTGCCAGCAGCTTAAGTGACTCGAAAACAGATACGCAGTATTTT

J gene: TRBJ1-1
V gene: TRBV7-9
D gene: TRBD1
clone size: -
CDR3 protein: CASSPMTGFAEAFF
CDR3 DNA: TGTGCCAGCAGCCCCATGACAGGGTTTGCTGAAGCTTTCTTT

J gene: TRBJ2-5
V gene: TRBV11-2
D gene: TRBD1
clone size: few
CDR3 protein: CASSLTGAGGKYF
CDR3 DNA: TGTGCCAGCAGCTTAACCGGGGCAGGGGGTAAATACTTC

J gene: TRBJ2-1
V gene: TRBV10-3
D gene: TRBD2
clone size: -
CDR3 protein: CAISDPDSGGAEEQFF
CDR3 DNA: TGTGCCATCAGTGACCCCGATAGCGGGGGGGCAGAAGAGCAGTTCTTC

J gene: TRBJ2-7
V gene: TRBV11-2
D gene: TRBD2
clone size: few
CDR3 protein: CASSQRRASGGLYEQYF
CDR3 DNA: TGTGCCAGCAGCCAGAGGAGGGCTAGCGGGGGGCTCTACGAGCAGTACTTC

J gene: TRBJ1-3
V gene: TRBV21-1
D gene: -
clone size: few
CDR3 protein: CASSKPSSDSFPGNTIYF
CDR3 DNA: TGTGCCAGCAGCAAACCCTCCTCCGACAGTTTTCCCGGAAACACCATATATTTT

J gene: TRBJ1-4
V gene: TRBV4-1
D gene: -
clone size: few
CDR3 protein: CASSQRPTGTENNEKLFF
CDR3 DNA: TGCGCCAGCAGCCAACGACCTACCGGGACTGAAAATAATGAAAAACTGTTTTTT

J gene: TRBJ2-4
V gene: TRBV5-1
D gene: TRBD2
clone size: few
CDR3 protein: CASSRHGGSLYF
CDR3 DNA: TGCGCCAGCAGCAGACACGGGGGGTCCCTTTACTTC

J gene: TRBJ1-6
V gene: TRBV7-2
D gene: -
clone size: few
CDR3 protein: CASSYSNSPLHF
CDR3 DNA: TGTGCCAGCAGCTACAGCAATTCACCCCTCCACTTT

J gene: TRBJ1-1
V gene: TRBV5-1
D gene: -
clone size: few
CDR3 protein: CASSLDSLNTEAFF
CDR3 DNA: TGCGCCAGCAGCTTGGACAGCCTGAACACTGAAGCTTTCTTT

J gene: TRBJ2-7
V gene: TRBV7-9
D gene: -
clone size: -
CDR3 protein: CASSLARTGYGEQYF
CDR3 DNA: TGTGCCAGCAGCTTAGCTCGTACAGGGTATGGCGAGCAGTACTTC

J gene: TRBJ1-2
V gene: TRBV19
D gene: TRBD1
clone size: -
CDR3 protein: CASSNWTGTNYLHGYTF
CDR3 DNA: TGTGCCAGTAGTAACTGGACAGGGACTAATTACCTCCATGGCTACACCTTC

J gene: TRBJ1-2
V gene: TRBV6-5
D gene: -
clone size: few
CDR3 protein: CASSPQGGDYGYTF
CDR3 DNA: TGTGCCAGCAGTCCTCAGGGAGGGGACTATGGCTACACCTTC

J gene: TRBJ2-1
V gene: TRBV7-2
D gene: TRBD2
clone size: -
CDR3 protein: CASSVLAGGPGEQFF
CDR3 DNA: TGTGCCAGCAGCGTACTAGCGGGGGGGCCGGGTGAGCAGTTCTTC

J gene: TRBJ2-1
V gene: TRBV5-1
D gene: -
clone size: few
CDR3 protein: CASSSAGSLYNEQFF
CDR3 DNA: TGCGCCAGCAGTTCTGCGGGGAGCCTTTACAATGAGCAGTTCTTC

J gene: TRBJ2-7
V gene: TRBV15
D gene: TRBD1
clone size: few
CDR3 protein: CATSRAIGQDEQYF
CDR3 DNA: TGTGCCACCAGCAGAGCAATCGGACAGGACGAGCAGTACTTC

J gene: TRBJ2-2
V gene: TRBV7-9
D gene: -
clone size: few
CDR3 protein: CASSSSRHLNTGELFF
CDR3 DNA: TGTGCCAGCAGCTCGTCCCGACATCTGAACACCGGGGAGCTGTTTTTT

J gene: TRBJ1-1
V gene: TRBV6-1
D gene: -
clone size: -
CDR3 protein: CASSEWGDMNTEAFF
CDR3 DNA: TGTGCCAGCAGTGAATGGGGCGATATGAACACTGAAGCTTTCTTT

J gene: TRBJ1-1
V gene: TRBV19
D gene: -
clone size: -
CDR3 protein: CASSIGVGGTEAFF
CDR3 DNA: TGTGCCAGTAGTATCGGGGTTGGTGGGACTGAAGCTTTCTTT

J gene: TRBJ2-3
V gene: TRBV11-1
D gene: TRBD1
clone size: few
CDR3 protein: CASSSPGQGAVDTQYF
CDR3 DNA: TGTGCCAGCAGCTCACCGGGACAGGGGGCAGTAGATACGCAGTATTTT

J gene: TRBJ2-7
V gene: TRBV10-2
D gene: -
clone size: -
CDR3 protein: CASSERGYEQYF
CDR3 DNA: TGCGCCAGCAGTGAGAGGGGGTACGAGCAGTACTTC